This T cell receptor (beta chain) was recovered during a study of T-cell reconstitution after alpha-beta-depleted transplantation in children. Study results and caveats: Approximately two months post-transplant, alpha-beta T cells reportedly originated from several hundred expanded graft clones.

Unique molecular identifiers featured in how the TCRbeta library was prepared. One entry per CDR3 protein, called by TCRdb with MiXCR from the PCR reads. The sample has 530,000 or so distinct CDR3 sequences, more than 20% seen once. This clonotype was seen more than once but under ten times. What it recognizes is unknown. From germline, CDR1 is DFQATT and CDR2 SNEGSKA (reference sequence). The CDR3 runs to 14 residues. The germline V and J ends were trimmed by 5 bases and 2 bases, with 14 bases remaining between them. The receptor's source is a boy less than two years old with Wiskott-Aldrich syndrome, due to receive a stem cell transplant. Sequenced here: PBMCs, sampled before TCRalphabeta/CD19-depleted stem cell transplant. The gene calls are TRBV20-1 and TRBJ2-3; D gene unclear. The CDR3 spells CSAPVERSTDTQYF. The DNA of the CDR3 is TGCAGTGCTCCGGTCGAGCGCTCCACAGATACGCAGTATTTT.